A selection of T cell receptor beta chains follows, all from one sample in a study of blood T cell repertoires in COVID-19. Assay used: immunoSEQ multiplex PCR; TCRdb lists only in-frame clones, some missing. The data contain under 130,000 clones, about nine tenths of them seen just once; the ten biggest clones take up more than 15%. Sequenced: peripheral blood. These receptors originate from a woman aged 80 or over in a cohort sampled during active COVID-19. CDR3s include the opening cysteine and the closing phenylalanine or tryptophan. A D gene is named only where the DNA matches it firmly. Clone size is not always given. Where it is, it says once, few, many or a class for expanded clones.

D	size	V	J	DNA	CDR3
TRBD1	few	TRBV2	TRBJ1-2	TGTGCCAGCAGTGGACAGGGGGTAGCTGGCTACACCTTC	CASSGQGVAGYTF
.	few	TRBV7-6	TRBJ1-2	TGTGCCAGCAGCTTAGGTCGTCCCTCCGTTAACTATGGCTACACCTTC	CASSLGRPSVNYGYTF
TRBD1	.	TRBV18	TRBJ2-7	TGTGCCAGCTCACCAGGTGGGACAGTCTACGAGCAGTACTTC	CASSPGGTVYEQYF
TRBD1	few	TRBV6-5	TRBJ2-5	TGTGCCAGCAGTTACCACGACAGGGGTGAGACCCAGTACTTC	CASSYHDRGETQYF
TRBD1	few	TRBV7-9	TRBJ1-5	TGTGCCAGCAGCGAAAACAGGGGAAATCAGCCCCAGCATTTT	CASSENRGNQPQHF
TRBD2	.	TRBV10-1	TRBJ2-1	TGCGCCAGCAGTCCGACTAGCGGGGGGATCTCCTACAATGAGCAGTTCTTC	CASSPTSGGISYNEQFF
TRBD1	once	TRBV19	TRBJ1-4	TGTGCCAGTAGCCTCAGGGGGGCAACTAATGAAAAACTGTTTTTT	CASSLRGATNEKLFF
.	.	TRBV6-5	TRBJ1-6	TGTGCCAGCAGTCACAGGGACTCACCCCTCCACTTT	CASSHRDSPLHF
TRBD1	.	TRBV5-1	TRBJ2-7	TGCGCCAGCAGCCCCCCGGACAGGATTTACGAGCAGTACTTC	CASSPPDRIYEQYF
.	.	TRBV6-6	TRBJ1-1	TGTGCCAGCAGTTACTCGCGGGAAAACACTGAAGCTTTCTTT	CASSYSRENTEAFF
TRBD2	.	TRBV15	TRBJ2-3	TGTGCCACCAGTCCGAGACTAGCGGGGTTAGGGGGCACAGATACGCAGTATTTT	CATSPRLAGLGGTDTQYF
.	.	TRBV3-1/TRBV3-2	TRBJ2-7	TGTGCCAGCAGCCAAGTGGGGGCTAGCTCTTACTCCTACGAGCAGTACTTC	CASSQVGASSYSYEQYF
.	.	TRBV7-2	TRBJ2-1	TGTGCCAGCAGCTTAGTGGTCTTGGGAGTGGGCTACAATGAGCAGTTCTTC	CASSLVVLGVGYNEQFF
.	.	TRBV5-1	TRBJ2-2	TGCGCCAGCATTAGGGGGGGCCCGGACACCGGGGAGCTGTTTTTT	CASIRGGPDTGELFF
TRBD1	.	TRBV27	TRBJ1-5	TGTGCCAGCAGTTTAGACAGGGTTGGTCAGCCCCAGCATTTT	CASSLDRVGQPQHF
.	.	TRBV7-2	TRBJ2-5	TGTGCCAGCAGCCCGCCGGGGGTGATGACCCAGTACTTC	CASSPPGVMTQYF
.	.	TRBV19	TRBJ2-7	TGTGCCAGTAGTATAGGTCCAGGCTACGAGCAGTACTTC	CASSIGPGYEQYF
.	.	TRBV29-1	TRBJ1-6	TGCAGCGTTGGAGGGGGATATAATTCACCCCTCCACTTT	CSVGGGYNSPLHF
.	.	TRBV28	TRBJ2-1	TGTGCCAGCAGTGAGACTCCTAGCTCCTACAATGAGCAGTTCTTC	CASSETPSSYNEQFF
.	.	TRBV28	TRBJ2-4	TGTGCCAGCAGTTTTTCCGGTATTCAGTACTTC	CASSFSGIQYF
.	.	TRBV6-5	TRBJ1-2	TGTGCCAGCAGACAGGGAGGGGCCTATGGCTACACCTTC	CASRQGGAYGYTF
TRBD1	once	TRBV28	TRBJ1-1	TGTGCCAGCAGTCCGCGTCCCGGGACAGGTAACACTGAAGCTTTCTTT	CASSPRPGTGNTEAFF
TRBD2	.	TRBV18	TRBJ2-3	TGTGCCAGCTCACCGATAACTAGCGGGAGAGCTACTAGCACAGATACGCAGTATTTT	CASSPITSGRATSTDTQYF
.	once	TRBV27	TRBJ1-6	TGTGCCAGCAGCGTACTAAGGGGGGGGGATCCCCCTAATTCACCCCTCCACTTT	CASSVLRGGDPPNSPLHF
.	few	TRBV5-1	TRBJ2-3	TGCGCCAGCAGCTTGGTAGGCGGGATGGGCACAGATACGCAGTATTTT	CASSLVGGMGTDTQYF
TRBD1	.	TRBV6-6	TRBJ1-2	TGTGCCAGCAGGGAAGGACAGGGCGGGTATGGCTACACCTTC	CASREGQGGYGYTF
TRBD1	once	TRBV4-2	TRBJ2-4	TGTGCCAGCAGCCAAGTCTACGGGGGACAGGGGAACATTCAGTACTTC	CASSQVYGGQGNIQYF
.	.	TRBV19	TRBJ2-1	TGTTCAACAGGCGGATACTATGAGCAGTTCTTC	CSTGGYYEQFF
.	.	TRBV30	TRBJ1-1	TGTGCCTGGAGTGTAACTCCAACCATGAACACTGAAGCTTTCTTT	CAWSVTPTMNTEAFF
.	.	TRBV6-1	TRBJ1-2	TGTGCCAGCAGTGAAATGTACAATAACTATGGCTACACCTTC	CASSEMYNNYGYTF
TRBD1	.	TRBV18	TRBJ1-2	TGTGCCAGCTCACTCCGGGACAGCCCTAACTATGGCTACACCTTC	CASSLRDSPNYGYTF
.	.	TRBV6-4	TRBJ2-2	TGTGCCAGCAGTGAACAGCCCTTTGACACCGGGGAGCTGTTTTTT	CASSEQPFDTGELFF
.	.	TRBV19	TRBJ1-3	TGTGCCAGTAGTAGGACAGCTGGAAACACCATATATTTT	CASSRTAGNTIYF
.	few	TRBV7-9	TRBJ1-5	TGTGCCAGCAGCTTAGGTCTCCAGCCCCAGCATTTT	CASSLGLQPQHF
.	.	TRBV24-1	TRBJ2-2	TGTGCCACCAGTGTTCAGATGAACACCGGGGAGCTGTTTTTT	CATSVQMNTGELFF
.	.	TRBV21-1	TRBJ1-5	TGTGCCAGCAGCACGTTTGGGCAGGCTTCGGGTGTGGACAGACCCCAGCATTTT	CASSTFGQASGVDRPQHF
TRBD1	.	TRBV10-3	TRBJ2-3	TGTGCCACCGCCCAGGGGGCGGTCACAGATACGCAGTATTTT	CATAQGAVTDTQYF
.	.	TRBV19	TRBJ1-3	TGTGCCAGTAGTTGGGGATCACAGGACGCCGGAAACACCATATATTTT	CASSWGSQDAGNTIYF
TRBD1	.	TRBV27	TRBJ2-2	TGTGCCAGCAGTTTATATGGGACAGGGGGCCGGGGGGAGCTGTTTTTT	CASSLYGTGGRGELFF
.	.	TRBV12-3/TRBV12-4	TRBJ2-3	TGTGCCAGCAGTTTAACCAGGGCAGATACGCAGTATTTT	CASSLTRADTQYF
TRBD2	.	TRBV11-2	TRBJ2-5	TGTGCCAGCAGTTATGGGACTAACCAGTACTTC	CASSYGTNQYF